The rows below give T cell receptor beta chains drawn from one sample of a study of immune characterization of retroperitoneal liposarcoma. A single record per CDR3 protein comes from TCRdb applying MiXCR to the PCR reads. The top ten hold about 8% of the sample, which has under 11,000 distinct CDR3 sequences, about 29% seen once. Sequencing used tumor tissue. The source is a male donor with retroperitoneal liposarcoma. Both conserved end residues are part of each CDR3. The order of the fields is CDR3 protein, V gene.

CDR3 protein: CASSLAPDRSDTQYF
V gene: TRBV7-6

CDR3 protein: CASSPGARSSYNEQFF
V gene: TRBV7-9

CDR3 protein: CASSLTGTDYNEQYF
V gene: TRBV7-3

CDR3 protein: CASSEALGAYNEQFF
V gene: TRBV6-1

CDR3 protein: CASSYLPGQGSDNSPLHF
V gene: TRBV6-5

CDR3 protein: CASRHGSYEQFF
V gene: TRBV6-1

CDR3 protein: CASSLFGGRYTDTQYF
V gene: TRBV27

CDR3 protein: CASSLARASYEQFF
V gene: TRBV7-2

CDR3 protein: CASSYLANTGELFF
V gene: TRBV6-6

CDR3 protein: CASRGIDPLNSPLHF
V gene: TRBV6-1

CDR3 protein: CASSRDRRNYEQYF
V gene: TRBV6-1

CDR3 protein: CASSLVPGLAGVGTYNEQFF
V gene: TRBV7-6

CDR3 protein: CASSLRGPYYTQYF
V gene: TRBV7-4

CDR3 protein: CASTRRGLTTNEKLFF
V gene: TRBV6-8

CDR3 protein: CASSLVRGLGGEQFF
V gene: TRBV12-3/TRBV12-4

CDR3 protein: CASSLDGGYEQYF
V gene: TRBV7-2

CDR3 protein: CASSPTSYEQFF
V gene: TRBV7-2

CDR3 protein: CASSFTPADTQYF
V gene: TRBV11-3

CDR3 protein: CASSSAGASYNEQYF
V gene: TRBV6-1

CDR3 protein: CATSRDYRADEQYF
V gene: TRBV15

CDR3 protein: CASSPTGDTQYF
V gene: TRBV7-2

CDR3 protein: CAIWGGPGNEQFF
V gene: TRBV27

CDR3 protein: CASSLRGQSPLHF
V gene: TRBV12-3/TRBV12-4